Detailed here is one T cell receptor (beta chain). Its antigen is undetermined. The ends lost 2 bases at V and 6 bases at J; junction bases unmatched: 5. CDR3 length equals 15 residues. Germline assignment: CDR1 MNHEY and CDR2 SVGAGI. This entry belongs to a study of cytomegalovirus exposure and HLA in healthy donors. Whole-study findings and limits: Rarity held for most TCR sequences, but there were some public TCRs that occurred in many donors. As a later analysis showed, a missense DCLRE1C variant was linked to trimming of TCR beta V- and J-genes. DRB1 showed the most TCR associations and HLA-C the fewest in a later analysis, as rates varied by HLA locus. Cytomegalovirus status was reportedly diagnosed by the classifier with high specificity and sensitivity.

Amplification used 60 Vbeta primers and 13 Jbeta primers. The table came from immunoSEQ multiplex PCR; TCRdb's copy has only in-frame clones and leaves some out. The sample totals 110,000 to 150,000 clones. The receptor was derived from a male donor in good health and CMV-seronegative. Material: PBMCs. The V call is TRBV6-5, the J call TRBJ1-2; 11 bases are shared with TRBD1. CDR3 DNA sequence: TGTGCCAGCAGTTACAAGAGGACAGGGGGCGATGGCTACACCTTC. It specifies CASSYKRTGGDGYTF.